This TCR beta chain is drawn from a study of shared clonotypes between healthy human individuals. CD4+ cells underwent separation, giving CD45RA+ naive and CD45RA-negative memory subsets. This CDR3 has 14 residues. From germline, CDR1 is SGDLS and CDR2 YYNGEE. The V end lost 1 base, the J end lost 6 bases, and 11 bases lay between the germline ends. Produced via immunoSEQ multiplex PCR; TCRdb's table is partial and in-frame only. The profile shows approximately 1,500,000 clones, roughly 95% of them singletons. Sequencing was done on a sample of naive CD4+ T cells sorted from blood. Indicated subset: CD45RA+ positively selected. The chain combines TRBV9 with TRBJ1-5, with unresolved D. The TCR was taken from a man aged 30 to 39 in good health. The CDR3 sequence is CASSVSTRGQPQHF. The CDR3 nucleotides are TGTGCCAGCAGCGTATCTACCCGGGGTCAGCCCCAGCATTTT.